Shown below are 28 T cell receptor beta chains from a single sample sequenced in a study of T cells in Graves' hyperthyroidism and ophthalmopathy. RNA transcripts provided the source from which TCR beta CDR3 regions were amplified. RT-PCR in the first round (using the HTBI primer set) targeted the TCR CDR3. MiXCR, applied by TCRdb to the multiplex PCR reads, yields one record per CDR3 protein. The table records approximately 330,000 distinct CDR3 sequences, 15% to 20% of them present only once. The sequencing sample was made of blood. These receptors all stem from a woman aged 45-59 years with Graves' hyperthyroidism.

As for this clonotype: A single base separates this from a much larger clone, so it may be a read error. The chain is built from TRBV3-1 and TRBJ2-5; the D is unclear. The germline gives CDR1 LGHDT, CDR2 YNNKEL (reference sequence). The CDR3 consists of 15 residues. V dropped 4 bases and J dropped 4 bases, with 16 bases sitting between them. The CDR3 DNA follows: TGTGCCAGCAGCCCAGACGGTCGTGGTGGAGAGACCCAGTACTTC. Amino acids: CASSPDGRGGETQYF.

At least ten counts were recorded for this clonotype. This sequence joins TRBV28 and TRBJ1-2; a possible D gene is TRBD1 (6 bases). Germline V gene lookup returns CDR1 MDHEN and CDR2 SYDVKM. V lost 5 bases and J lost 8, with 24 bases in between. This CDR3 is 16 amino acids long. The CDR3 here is CASSPIGGRVQKGYTF. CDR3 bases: TGTGCCAGCAGTCCCATCGGGGGGCGCGTTCAGAAGGGCTACACCTTC.

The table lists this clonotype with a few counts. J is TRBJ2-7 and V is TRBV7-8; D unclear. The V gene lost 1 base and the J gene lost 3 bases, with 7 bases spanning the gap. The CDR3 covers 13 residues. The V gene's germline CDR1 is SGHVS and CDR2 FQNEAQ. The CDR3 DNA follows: TGTGCCAGCAGCTTAGAAAGGTACTACGAGCAGTACTTC. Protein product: CASSLERYYEQYF.

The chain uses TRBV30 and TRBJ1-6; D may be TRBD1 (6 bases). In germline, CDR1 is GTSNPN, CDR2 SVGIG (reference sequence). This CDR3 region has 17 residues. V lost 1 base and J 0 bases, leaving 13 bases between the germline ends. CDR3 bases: TGTGCCTGGAGTGCCAGGGGCTCGAGCTCCTATAATTCACCCCTCCACTTT. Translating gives CAWSARGSSSYNSPLHF.

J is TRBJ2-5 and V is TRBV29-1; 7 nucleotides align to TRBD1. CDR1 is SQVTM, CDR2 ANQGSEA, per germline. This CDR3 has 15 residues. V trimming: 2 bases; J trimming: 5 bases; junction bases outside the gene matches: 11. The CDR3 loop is CSVEYPETGMETQYF. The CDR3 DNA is TGCAGCGTTGAATACCCTGAGACAGGGATGGAGACCCAGTACTTC. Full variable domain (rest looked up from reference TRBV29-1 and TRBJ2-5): SAVISQKPSRDICQRGTSLTIQCQVDSQVTMMFWYRQQPGQSLTLIATANQGSEATYESGFVIDKFPISRPNLTFSTLTVSNMSPEDSSIYLCSVEYPETGMETQYFGPGTRLLVL.

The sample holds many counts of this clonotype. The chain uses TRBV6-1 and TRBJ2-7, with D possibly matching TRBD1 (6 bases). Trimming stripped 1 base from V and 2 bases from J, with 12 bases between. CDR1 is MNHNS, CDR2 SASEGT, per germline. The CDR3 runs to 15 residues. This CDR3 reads CASSEDVDRTYEQYF. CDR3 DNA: TGTGCCAGCAGTGAAGATGTGGACAGAACCTACGAGCAGTACTTC.

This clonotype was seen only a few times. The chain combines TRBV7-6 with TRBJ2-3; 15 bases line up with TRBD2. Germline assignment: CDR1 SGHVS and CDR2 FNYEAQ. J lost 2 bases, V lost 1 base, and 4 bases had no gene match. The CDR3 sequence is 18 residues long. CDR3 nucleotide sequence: TGTGCCAGCAGCTTAGAGAGGACTAGCGGGGGGGCCACAGATACGCAGTATTTT. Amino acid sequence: CASSLERTSGGATDTQYF.

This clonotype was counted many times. The CDR3 DNA is TGTGCCAGCAGTCCCCCGACAGGGCGTAAAGCTTTCTTT. It specifies CASSPPTGRKAFF. The chain recombines TRBV6-1 with TRBJ1-1; 7 bases line up with TRBD1. Germline loops: CDR1 MNHNS, CDR2 SASEGT. The J segment lost 9 bases and the V segment lost 5 bases, leaving 9 bases of the junction unmatched. The CDR3 runs to 13 residues.

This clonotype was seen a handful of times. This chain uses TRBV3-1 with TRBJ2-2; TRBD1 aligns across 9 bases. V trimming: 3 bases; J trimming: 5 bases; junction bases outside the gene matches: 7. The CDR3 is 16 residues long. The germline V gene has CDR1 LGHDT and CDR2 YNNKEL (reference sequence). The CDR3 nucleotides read TGTGCCAGCAGCCATGGACAGGGGAAGTGGACCGGGGAGCTGTTTTTT. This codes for CASSHGQGKWTGELFF.

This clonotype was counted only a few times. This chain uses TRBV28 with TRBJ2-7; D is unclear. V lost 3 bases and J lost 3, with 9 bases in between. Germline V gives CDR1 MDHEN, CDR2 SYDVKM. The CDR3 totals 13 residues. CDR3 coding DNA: TGTGCCAGCAGTTTGCCCAGCGACTACGAGCAGTACTTC. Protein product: CASSLPSDYEQYF. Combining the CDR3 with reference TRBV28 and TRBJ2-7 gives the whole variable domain DVKVTQSSRYLVKRTGEKVFLECVQDMDHENMFWYRQDPGLGLRLIYFSYDVKMKEKGDIPEGYSVSREKKERFSLILESASTNQTSMYLCASSLPSDYEQYFGPGTRLTVT.

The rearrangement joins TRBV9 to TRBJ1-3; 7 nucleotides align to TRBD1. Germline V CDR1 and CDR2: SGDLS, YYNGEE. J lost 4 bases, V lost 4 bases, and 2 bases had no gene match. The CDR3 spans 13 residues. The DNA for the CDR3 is TGTGCCAGCAGCCAGGGGGTCGGAAACACCATATATTTT. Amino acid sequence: CASSQGVGNTIYF.

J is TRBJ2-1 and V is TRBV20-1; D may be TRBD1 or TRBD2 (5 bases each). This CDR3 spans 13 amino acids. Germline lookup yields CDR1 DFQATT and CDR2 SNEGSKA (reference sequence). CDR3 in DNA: TGCAGCGTACGGGGCGCCTCCTACAATGAGCAGTTCTTC. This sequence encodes CSVRGASYNEQFF.

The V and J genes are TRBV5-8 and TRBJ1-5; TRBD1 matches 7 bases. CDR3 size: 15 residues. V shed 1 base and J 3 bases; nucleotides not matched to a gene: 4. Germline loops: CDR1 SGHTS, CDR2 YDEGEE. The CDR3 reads CASSLPGTVNQPQHF. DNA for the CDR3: TGTGCCAGCAGCTTGCCTGGGACAGTCAATCAGCCCCAGCATTTT.

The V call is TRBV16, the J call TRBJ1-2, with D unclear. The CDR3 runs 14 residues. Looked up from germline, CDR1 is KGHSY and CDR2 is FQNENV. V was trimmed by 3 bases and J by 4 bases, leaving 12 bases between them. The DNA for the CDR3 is TGTGCCAGCAGCCAGTCTCCTGGCGGCTATGGCTACACCTTC. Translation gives CASSQSPGGYGYTF.

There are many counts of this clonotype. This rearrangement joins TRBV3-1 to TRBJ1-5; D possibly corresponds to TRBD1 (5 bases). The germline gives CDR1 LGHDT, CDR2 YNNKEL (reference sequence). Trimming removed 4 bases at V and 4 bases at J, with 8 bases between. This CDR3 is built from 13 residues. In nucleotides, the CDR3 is TGTGCCAGCAGCCCAGACAGAAATCAGCCCCAGCATTTT. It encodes CASSPDRNQPQHF.

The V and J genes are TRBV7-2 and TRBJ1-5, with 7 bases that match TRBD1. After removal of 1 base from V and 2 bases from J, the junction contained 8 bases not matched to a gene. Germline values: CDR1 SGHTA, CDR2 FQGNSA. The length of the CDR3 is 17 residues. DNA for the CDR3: TGTGCCAGCAGCTTAGGAGGGGGCAGGGAGGGCAATCAGCCCCAGCATTTT. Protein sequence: CASSLGGGREGNQPQHF.

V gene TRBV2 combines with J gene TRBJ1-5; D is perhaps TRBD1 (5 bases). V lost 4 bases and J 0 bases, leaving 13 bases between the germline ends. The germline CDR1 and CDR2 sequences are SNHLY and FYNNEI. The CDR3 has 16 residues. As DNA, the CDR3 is TGTGCCAGCAGTGTCGGGGCAGCTTATAGCAATCAGCCCCAGCATTTT. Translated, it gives CASSVGAAYSNQPQHF. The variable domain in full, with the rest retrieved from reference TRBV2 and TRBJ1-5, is EPEVTQTPSHQVTQMGQEVILRCVPISNHLYFYWYRQILGQKVEFLVSFYNNEISEKSEIFDDQFSVERPDGSNFTLKIRSTKLEDSAMYFCASSVGAAYSNQPQHFGDGTRLSIL.

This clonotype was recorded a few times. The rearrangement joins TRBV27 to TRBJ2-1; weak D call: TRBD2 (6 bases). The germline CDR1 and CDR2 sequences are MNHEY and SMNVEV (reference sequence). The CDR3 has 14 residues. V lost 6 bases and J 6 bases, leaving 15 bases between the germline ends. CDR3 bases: TGTGCCAGCAGACGGGACTCACGGGGCAATGAGCAGTTCTTC. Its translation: CASRRDSRGNEQFF.

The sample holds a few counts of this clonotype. CDR3 amino acids: CSAPPTGGGADTQYF. As DNA, the CDR3 is TGCAGTGCTCCGCCTACCGGGGGGGGCGCAGATACGCAGTATTTT. The V call is TRBV20-1, the J call TRBJ2-3; 8 bases are a match to TRBD2. The CDR3 extends over 15 amino acids. Germline values: CDR1 DFQATT, CDR2 SNEGSKA (reference sequence). Unmatched junction bases numbered 11, after V lost 5 bases and J lost 4 bases.

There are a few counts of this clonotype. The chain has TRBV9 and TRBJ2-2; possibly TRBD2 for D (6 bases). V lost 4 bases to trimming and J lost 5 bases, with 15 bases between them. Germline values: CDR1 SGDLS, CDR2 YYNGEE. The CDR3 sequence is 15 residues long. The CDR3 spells CASSTFGLATGELFF. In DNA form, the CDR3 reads TGTGCCAGCAGCACCTTTGGGCTAGCGACCGGGGAGCTGTTTTTT.

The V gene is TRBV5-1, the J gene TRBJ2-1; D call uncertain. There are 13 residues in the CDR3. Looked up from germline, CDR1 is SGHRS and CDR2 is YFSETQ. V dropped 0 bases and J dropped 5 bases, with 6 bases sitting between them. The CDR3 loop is CASSLGQHNEQFF. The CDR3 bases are TGCGCCAGCAGCTTGGGGCAGCACAATGAGCAGTTCTTC. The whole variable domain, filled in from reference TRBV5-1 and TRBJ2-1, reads KAGVTQTPRYLIKTRGQQVTLSCSPISGHRSVSWYQQTPGQGLQFLFEYFSETQRNKGNFPGRFSGRQFSNSRSEMNVSTLELGDSALYLCASSLGQHNEQFFGPGTRLTVL.

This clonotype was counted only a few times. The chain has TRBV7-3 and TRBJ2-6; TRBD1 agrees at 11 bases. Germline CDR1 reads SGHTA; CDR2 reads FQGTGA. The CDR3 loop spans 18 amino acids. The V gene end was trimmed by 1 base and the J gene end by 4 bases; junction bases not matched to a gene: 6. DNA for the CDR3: TGTGCCAGCAGCTTAATCGGGACAGGGGGGAGCGGGGCCAACGTCCTGACTTTC. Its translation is CASSLIGTGGSGANVLTF.

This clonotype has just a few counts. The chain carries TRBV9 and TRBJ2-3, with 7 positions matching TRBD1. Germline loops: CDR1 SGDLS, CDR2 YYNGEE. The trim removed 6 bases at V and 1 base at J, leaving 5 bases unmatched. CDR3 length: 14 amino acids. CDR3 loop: CASTEDRGTDTQYF. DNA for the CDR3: TGTGCCAGCACCGAAGACAGGGGCACAGATACGCAGTATTTT. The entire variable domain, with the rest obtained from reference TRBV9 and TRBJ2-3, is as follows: DSGVTQTPKHLITATGQRVTLRCSPRSGDLSVYWYQQSLDQGLQFLIQYYNGEERAKGNILERFSAQQFPDLHSELNLSSLELGDSALYFCASTEDRGTDTQYFGPGTRLTVL.

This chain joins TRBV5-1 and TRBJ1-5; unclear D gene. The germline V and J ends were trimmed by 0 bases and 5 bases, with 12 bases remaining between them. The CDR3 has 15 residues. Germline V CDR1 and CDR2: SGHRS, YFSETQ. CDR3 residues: CASSLGGTGDQPQHF. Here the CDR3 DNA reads TGCGCCAGCAGCTTGGGCGGCACCGGGGATCAGCCCCAGCATTTT.

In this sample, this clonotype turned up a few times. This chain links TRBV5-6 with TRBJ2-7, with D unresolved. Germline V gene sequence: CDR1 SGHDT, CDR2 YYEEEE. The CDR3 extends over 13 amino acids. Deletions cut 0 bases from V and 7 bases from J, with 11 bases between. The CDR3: CASSLGSALEQYF. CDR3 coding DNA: TGTGCCAGCAGCTTGGGTTCGGCGCTAGAGCAGTACTTC.

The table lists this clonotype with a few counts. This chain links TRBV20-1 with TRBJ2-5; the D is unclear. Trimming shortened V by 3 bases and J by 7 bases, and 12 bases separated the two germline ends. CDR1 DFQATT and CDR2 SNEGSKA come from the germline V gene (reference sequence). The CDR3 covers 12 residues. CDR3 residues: CSARARSGTQYF. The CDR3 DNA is TGCAGTGCTAGGGCACGTTCGGGGACCCAGTACTTC.

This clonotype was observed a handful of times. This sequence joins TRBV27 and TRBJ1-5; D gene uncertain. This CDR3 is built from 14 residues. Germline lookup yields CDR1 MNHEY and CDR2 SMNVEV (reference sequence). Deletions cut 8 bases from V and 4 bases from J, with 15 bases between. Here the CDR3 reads CASGTLGINQPQHF. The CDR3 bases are TGTGCCAGCGGAACGCTGGGGATTAATCAGCCCCAGCATTTT.

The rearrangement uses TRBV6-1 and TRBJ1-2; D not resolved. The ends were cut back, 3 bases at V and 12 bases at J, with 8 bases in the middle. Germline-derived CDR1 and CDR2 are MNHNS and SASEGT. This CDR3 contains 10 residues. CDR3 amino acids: CASSDGYDTF. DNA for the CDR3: TGTGCCAGCAGTGACGGATACGACACCTTC.